A single sample is the source of the 7 T cell receptor beta chains below, sequenced in a study of shared clonotypes between healthy human individuals. Method: immunoSEQ multiplex PCR; TCRdb's copy keeps in-frame clones and lacks some. This sample has about 490,000 clones, with about 82% found just once. Sequenced material: PBMCs. Receptors were obtained from a middle-aged woman in good health. Some clones in this sample may be carry-over from other donors' samples.

This chain connects TRBV28 to TRBJ2-7; 8 bases are a match to TRBD1. The CDR3 spans 14 residues. CDR1 and CDR2 from the germline V gene are MDHEN and SYDVKM. V shed 3 bases and J 3 bases; nucleotides not matched to a gene: 4. The CDR3 is CASSFAGGFYEQYF. Here the CDR3 DNA reads TGTGCCAGCAGTTTCGCAGGGGGCTTCTACGAGCAGTACTTC. Full variable domain (remainder filled in from reference TRBV28 and TRBJ2-7): DVKVTQSSRYLVKRTGEKVFLECVQDMDHENMFWYRQDPGLGLRLIYFSYDVKMKEKGDIPEGYSVSREKKERFSLILESASTNQTSMYLCASSFAGGFYEQYFGPGTRLTVT.

This clone was seen just once. Mismatch with germline at one junction end may stem from a read error. The J gene is TRBJ2-5, the V gene TRBV6-1, with D unclear. The V gene's germline CDR1 is MNHNS and CDR2 SASEGT. This CDR3 comprises 12 residues. The CDR3 here is CAISGIGETQYF. CDR3 nucleotide sequence: TGTGCCATCAGTGGGATAGGGGAGACCCAGTACTTC.

In DNA form, the CDR3 reads TGTGCCATCAGTGAGCCGCAGACTAGCGGGAGGGCTTCGAACACCGGGGAGCTGTTTTTT. Translating it yields CAISEPQTSGRASNTGELFF. V usage is TRBV10-3 and J usage is TRBJ2-2, with 14 nucleotides matching TRBD2. V trimming: 2 bases; J trimming: 0 bases; junction bases outside the gene matches: 8. From germline, CDR1 is ENHRY and CDR2 SYGVKD. The CDR3 extends over 20 amino acids.

This clone was seen only once. The chain recombines TRBV6-1 with TRBJ2-7; the match to TRBD1 covers 8 bases. The germline V gene encodes CDR1 MNHNS and CDR2 SASEGT. There are 15 residues in the CDR3. V gave up 0 bases and J gave up 4 bases; unmatched junction bases: 5. The DNA for the CDR3 is TGTGCCAGCAGTGAAGCGCTCAGGGGGCTGTACGAGCAGTACTTC. Protein: CASSEALRGLYEQYF.

The V gene is TRBV19, the J gene TRBJ2-1; TRBD1 agrees at 12 bases. Germline assignment: CDR1 LNHDA and CDR2 SQIVND (reference sequence). V was pared by 7 bases and J by 0 bases, with 10 bases of the junction left unmatched. This CDR3 is 18 amino acids long. The CDR3 nucleotides are TGTGCCAGTATGGGGACAGGGGGCCGTCCGAGCTCCTACAATGAGCAGTTCTTC. This sequence encodes CASMGTGGRPSSYNEQFF.

Comments on this clone: The sample holds other DNA sequences that translate to the same CDR3. This chain joins TRBV5-4 and TRBJ2-2; 8 nucleotides line up with TRBD1. The CDR3 is made up of 15 amino acids. Germline-derived CDR1 and CDR2 are SGHNT and YYREEE (reference sequence). J lost 4 bases, V lost 4 bases, and 6 bases had no gene match. The CDR3 DNA reads TGTGCCAGCAGCCTAGACAGGGGCCTCACCGGGGAGCTGTTTTTT. It translates to CASSLDRGLTGELFF.

The rearrangement joins TRBV6-6 to TRBJ2-2, with D possibly TRBD2 on 7 matching bases. The CDR3 sequence is 14 residues long. The V end lost 10 bases, the J end lost 6 bases, and 18 bases lay between the germline ends. Germline loops: CDR1 MNHNY, CDR2 SVGAGI (reference sequence). The CDR3 bases are TGTGCCACCAGACCCGGGGAGGGGGCCGGGGAGCTGTTTTTT. It translates to CATRPGEGAGELFF.